A single T cell receptor beta chain is shown here with its context. Its cognate antigen is unknown. Carrying unique molecular identifiers, the cDNA also gained a universal primer site through template switching. TCRdb processed the 5' RACE reads anew with MiXCR; each CDR3 protein has one entry. Among some 500,000 distinct CDR3 sequences, approximately 15% were seen once, and the ten largest hold 0.4% to 0.55%. This sample stems from a study of identical twins. General study points: Invariant populations such as MAIT and iNKT cells could partly muddle zero-insertion analyses. The conclusions drew on cross-sectional statistical analysis instead of tracking the same donors. Weaker excess sharing between twins was seen in beta out-of-frame sequences.

The germline gives CDR1 SGHRS, CDR2 YFSETQ. This CDR3 has 14 amino acids. V was shortened by 2 bases and J by 4 bases, with 11 bases between the two germline ends. This same sample was also taken into another study, of yellow fever vaccine responses in identical twins.

This clonotype was obtained from a woman between 18 and 29 years old in good health. The chain is built from TRBV5-1 and TRBJ2-3, with D possibly being TRBD1 (5 bases). Source material: CD4+ T cells sorted from blood. The DNA of the CDR3 is TGCGCCAGCAGCTTAACAGGATACGCAGATACGCAGTATTTT. Amino acid sequence: CASSLTGYADTQYF.